The 16 T cell receptor beta chains reported below all come from one sample, sequenced in a study of spatial heterogeneity in lung cancer. TCRdb processed the 5' RACE reads anew with MiXCR; each CDR3 protein has one entry. The sample includes roughly 75,000 distinct CDR3 sequences, more than 10% of them seen just once. Time point described: sample taken at primary tumor resection. Sequencing of whole RNA from tumor, nontumor lung or frozen PBMC involved no sorting. The source material was PBMCs, sampled at surgery. These receptors were obtained from a male donor with early-stage non-small cell lung cancer.

This clonotype came up many times. The chain employs TRBV29-1 and TRBJ1-1, with a weak D call TRBD1 (5 bases). Germline V CDR1 and CDR2: SQVTM, ANQGSEA. V lost 1 base, J lost 7 bases, and 13 bases lay in between. The CDR3 extends over 13 amino acids. The chain's CDR3 is CSVEGRGGGEAFF. CDR3 nucleotides: TGCAGCGTTGAAGGTAGGGGCGGGGGTGAAGCTTTCTTT.

This rearrangement joins TRBV12-3 or TRBV12-4 to TRBJ1-6; a possible D gene is TRBD1 (6 bases). The V end was cut by 4 bases, the J end by 10 bases, with 14 bases between. The CDR3 has 14 residues. CDR3 nucleotide sequence: TGTGCCAGCAGTTCCCCGGGGGGCACCTCACCCCTCCACTTT. This sequence encodes CASSSPGGTSPLHF.

The chain couples TRBV27 to TRBJ2-1; 7 nucleotides line up with TRBD2. Germline CDR1 is MNHEY and CDR2 is SMNVEV (reference sequence). The CDR3 loop spans 15 amino acids. V lost 3 bases to trimming and J lost 5 bases; unmatched junction nucleotides: 7. CDR3 coding DNA: TGTGCCAGCAGTTTTCTCCCAGCGGGGAACAATGAGCAGTTCTTC. It yields the protein CASSFLPAGNNEQFF.

This clonotype was counted between two and nine times. This sequence joins TRBV20-1 and TRBJ1-1; 7 bases are a match to TRBD1. Trimming took 2 bases from V and 5 from J; bases not matched to a gene: 5. The CDR3 is 13 amino acids. Germline CDR1 is DFQATT and CDR2 is SNEGSKA (reference sequence). The CDR3, as DNA: TGCAGTGCTAGAAGTCAGGGGGTAACTGAAGCTTTCTTT. Encoded protein: CSARSQGVTEAFF.

This clonotype was counted between two and nine times. The chain joins TRBV12-3 or TRBV12-4 to TRBJ2-3; 13 bases are shared with TRBD2. This CDR3 has 16 amino acids. V shed 3 bases, J shed 4 bases, and the junction held 4 bases outside the gene matches. The CDR3, as DNA: TGTGCCAGCAGTTTGGGACTAGCGGGATTGGCAGATACGCAGTATTTT. Translation gives CASSLGLAGLADTQYF.

This chain connects TRBV9 to TRBJ2-1; TRBD2 matches 9 bases. Germline CDR1 reads SGDLS; CDR2 reads YYNGEE. CDR3 length: 16 amino acids. V was clipped by 1 base and J by 3 bases; unmatched bases: 5. The CDR3 loop reads CASSVSSSGSYNEQFF. CDR3 sequence (DNA): TGTGCCAGCAGCGTATCGAGTAGCGGGAGCTACAATGAGCAGTTCTTC.

The chain carries TRBV6-5 and TRBJ1-5; 8 nucleotides align to TRBD1. CDR1 is MNHEY and CDR2 is SVGAGI in the germline V gene. This CDR3 has 15 amino acids. J lost 4 bases, V lost 6 bases, and 8 bases had no gene match. The CDR3 protein is CASSPNRGGNQPQHF. DNA of the CDR3: TGTGCCAGCAGCCCGAACAGGGGGGGGAATCAGCCCCAGCATTTT.

The chain couples TRBV7-6 to TRBJ2-5; the D gene is possibly TRBD2 (6 bases). This CDR3 is 15 amino acids long. Germline CDR1 and CDR2: SGHVS and FNYEAQ. Trimming removed 1 base from V and 2 bases from J, with 11 bases in between. CDR3: CASSLGVGGQETQYF. DNA for the CDR3: TGTGCCAGCAGCTTAGGTGTCGGAGGGCAAGAGACCCAGTACTTC.

This clonotype was seen at least ten times. J is TRBJ2-2 and V is TRBV10-3; weak D call: TRBD1 (6 bases). Trimming pared 8 bases from V and 1 base from J, leaving 11 bases between. This CDR3 region has 14 residues. Germline V gene sequence: CDR1 ENHRY, CDR2 SYGVKD. CDR3 region: CAIGGQRNTGELFF. For the CDR3, the DNA is TGTGCCATCGGTGGACAGAGGAACACCGGGGAGCTGTTTTTT.

The chain has TRBV20-1 and TRBJ2-2, with D tentatively TRBD2 (7 bases). The CDR3 contains 16 residues. CDR1 and CDR2 (germline): DFQATT, SNEGSKA (reference sequence). V lost 0 bases to trimming and J lost 2 bases, with 13 bases between them. The CDR3 reads CSARDGGGSNTGELFF. In DNA, the CDR3 is TGCAGTGCTAGAGATGGGGGCGGGAGTAACACCGGGGAGCTGTTTTTT.

V is TRBV20-1 and J is TRBJ1-1; D unclear. The CDR3 runs 14 residues. V lost 6 bases, J lost 7 bases, and 21 bases lay in between. CDR1 and CDR2 from the germline V gene are DFQATT and SNEGSKA (reference sequence). The DNA for the CDR3 is TGCAGTGCCAGCTCTAGGCGGGCGGGTGGTGAAGCTTTCTTT. This codes for CSASSRRAGGEAFF.

In this sample, this clonotype turned up many times. The rearrangement links TRBV4-2 to TRBJ2-5; tentative D call: TRBD2 (6 bases). CDR3 size: 14 residues. Looked up from germline, CDR1 is LGHNA and CDR2 is YNFKEQ. Trimming took off 4 bases at V and 2 bases at J, with 11 bases between the two ends. The CDR3 is CASSPVEGQETQYF. DNA of the CDR3: TGTGCCAGCAGCCCAGTGGAGGGTCAAGAGACCCAGTACTTC.

The chain combines TRBV6-5 with TRBJ2-2; the D is unclear. The CDR3 is made up of 15 amino acids. Germline V gene sequence: CDR1 MNHEY, CDR2 SVGAGI. Trimming removed 6 bases from V and 1 base from J, with 12 bases in between. CDR3 sequence (DNA): TGTGCCAGCAGGCTCGGCGGAATGAACACCGGGGAGCTGTTTTTT. This encodes CASRLGGMNTGELFF.

The table lists this clonotype with many counts. The V call is TRBV4-3, the J call TRBJ1-6, with 7 bases fitting TRBD1. Germline V CDR1 and CDR2: LGHNA, YSLEER. V shed 3 bases, J shed 9 bases, and the junction held 17 bases outside the gene matches. The CDR3 spans 18 residues. The CDR3 DNA reads as TGCGCCAGCAGCCAGACCAACCTAGGGGGCCAAGCGGGTTCACCCCTCCACTTT. Translating gives CASSQTNLGGQAGSPLHF.

This clonotype has more than one count but fewer than ten. J is TRBJ2-1 and V is TRBV24-1, with D possibly TRBD1 on 6 matching bases. The CDR3 runs 17 residues. V lost 2 bases, J lost 6 bases, and 19 bases lay in between. Germline-derived CDR1 and CDR2 are KGHDR and SFDVKD. CDR3 in DNA: TGTGCCACCAGTGATTGGCTCCGGGACGAGGGGGTCAATGAGCAGTTCTTC. This translates into CATSDWLRDEGVNEQFF.

This clonotype was detected only a few times. The chain employs TRBV7-6 and TRBJ2-1; 9 nucleotides align to TRBD2. V shed 5 bases and J 0 bases; nucleotides not matched to a gene: 11. Germline loops: CDR1 SGHVS, CDR2 FNYEAQ. The CDR3 spans 18 residues. CDR3 loop: CASSPTTSGYSSYNEQFF. As DNA, the CDR3 is TGTGCCAGCAGCCCGACCACTAGCGGGTATAGCTCCTACAATGAGCAGTTCTTC.